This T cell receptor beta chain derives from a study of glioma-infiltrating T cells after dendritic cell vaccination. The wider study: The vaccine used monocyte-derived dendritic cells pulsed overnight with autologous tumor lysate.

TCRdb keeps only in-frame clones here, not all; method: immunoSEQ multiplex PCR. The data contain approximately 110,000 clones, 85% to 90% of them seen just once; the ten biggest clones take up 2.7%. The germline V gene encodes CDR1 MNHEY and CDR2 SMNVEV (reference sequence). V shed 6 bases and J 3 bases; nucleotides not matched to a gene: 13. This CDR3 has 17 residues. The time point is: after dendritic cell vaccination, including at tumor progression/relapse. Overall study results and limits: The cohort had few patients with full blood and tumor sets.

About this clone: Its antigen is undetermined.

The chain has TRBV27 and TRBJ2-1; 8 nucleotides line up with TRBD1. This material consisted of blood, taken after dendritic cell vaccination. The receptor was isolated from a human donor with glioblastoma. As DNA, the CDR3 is TGTGCCAGCAGCCTACGCGGACAGGGCCAGATCTACAATGAGCAGTTCTTC. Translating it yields CASSLRGQGQIYNEQFF.